Below, 9 T cell receptor beta chains from the same sample are listed, as sequenced in a study of blood T cell repertoires in COVID-19. This table comes from immunoSEQ multiplex PCR, and its TCRdb copy is limited to in-frame clones, with some not included. The data hold 150,000 to 250,000 clones, with approximately 94% observed a single time. Sequencing was performed on peripheral blood. These receptors all stem from a man between 25 and 39 years old with COVID-19, enrolled during active disease.

The chain combines TRBV6-1 with TRBJ1-5; D gene uncertain. This CDR3 contains 13 residues. Trimming left V 2 bases short and J 3 bases short, with 5 bases between. Germline lookup yields CDR1 MNHNS and CDR2 SASEGT. The CDR3: CASSEQSNQPQHF. For the CDR3, the DNA is TGTGCCAGCAGTGAACAGTCCAATCAGCCCCAGCATTTT.

CDR3 sequence (DNA): TGTGCCAGCAGCCACCGGGACAACCCCTACGAGCAGTACTTC. Protein: CASSHRDNPYEQYF. The chain is built from TRBV7-6 and TRBJ2-7; a weak D match, TRBD1 (6 bases). Germline assignment: CDR1 SGHVS and CDR2 FNYEAQ. This CDR3 is 14 amino acids long. V shed 5 bases and J shed 2 bases, with 13 bases lying between them.

The chain uses TRBV18 and TRBJ2-3, with TRBD2 matching 9 bases. The CDR3 runs to 18 residues. Germline lookup yields CDR1 KGHSH and CDR2 LQKENI. Trimming cost V 3 bases and J 10 bases; bases outside gene matches: 20. In DNA form, the CDR3 reads TGTGCCAGCTCACCGTATGACGCGGGGGGGGACCCCTCGACTGCGCAGTATTTT. It encodes CASSPYDAGGDPSTAQYF.

The chain couples TRBV25-1 to TRBJ1-2; D unresolved. Germline V gene sequence: CDR1 MGHDK, CDR2 SYGVNS. The CDR3 totals 12 residues. Trimming took 4 bases from V and 4 from J, leaving 7 bases between them. CDR3 sequence (DNA): TGTGCCAGCAGTGGAGGATTCTATGGCTACACCTTC. Encoded protein: CASSGGFYGYTF.

The chain carries TRBV9 and TRBJ2-1; 9 bases line up with TRBD1. Germline V CDR1 and CDR2: SGDLS, YYNGEE. The CDR3 contains 15 residues. Losses at the gene ends were 3 bases for V and 2 bases for J; bases not matched to a gene: 3. In nucleotides, the CDR3 is TGTGCCAGCAGCGCTAACAGGGGGCCCTACAATGAGCAGTTCTTC. It translates to CASSANRGPYNEQFF.

J is TRBJ1-1 and V is TRBV11-2; 8 nucleotides line up with TRBD1. The CDR3 contains 16 residues. Germline loops: CDR1 SGHAT, CDR2 FQNNGV. Trimming cost V 5 bases and J 3 bases; bases outside gene matches: 11. The chain's CDR3 is CASSLGTQGVYTEAFF. CDR3 sequence (DNA): TGTGCCAGCAGCCTAGGGACACAGGGGGTCTACACTGAAGCTTTCTTT.

The chain uses TRBV6-6 and TRBJ2-3; D unresolved. CDR1 is MNHNY and CDR2 is SVGAGI in the germline V gene (reference sequence). Trimming pared 4 bases from V and 3 bases from J, leaving 2 bases between. The CDR3 loop spans 11 amino acids. Here the CDR3 reads CASSSTDTQYF. The CDR3 bases are TGTGCCAGCAGTTCTACAGATACGCAGTATTTT.

This chain links TRBV19 with TRBJ1-2; the D gene is possibly TRBD1 (6 bases). CDR1 and CDR2 (germline): LNHDA, SQIVND (reference sequence). Trimming removed 5 bases at V and 3 bases at J, with 16 bases between. The CDR3 totals 15 residues. CDR3 sequence reads: CASSSRQAIDYGYTF. In nucleotides, the CDR3 is TGTGCCAGTAGTTCCCGACAGGCGATCGACTATGGCTACACCTTC.

V and J are TRBV12-2 and TRBJ1-1; the table's D gene call, TRBD1, was not cross checked with the DNA. TRBV12-2 is noted as a pseudogene. The CDR3 sequence is 16 residues long. Here the CDR3 reads CASRLEDRDMNTEAFF. CDR3 coding DNA: TGTGCAAGTCGCTTAGAGGACAGAGATATGAACACTGAAGCTTTCTTT.